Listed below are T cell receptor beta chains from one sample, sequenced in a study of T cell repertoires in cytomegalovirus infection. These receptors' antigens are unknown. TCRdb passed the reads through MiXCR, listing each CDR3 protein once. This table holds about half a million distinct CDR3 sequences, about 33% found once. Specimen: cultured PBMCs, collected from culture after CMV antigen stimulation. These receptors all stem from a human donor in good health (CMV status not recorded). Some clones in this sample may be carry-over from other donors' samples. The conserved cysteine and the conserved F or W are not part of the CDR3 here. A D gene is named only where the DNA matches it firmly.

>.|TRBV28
ASIFGVNTEAF
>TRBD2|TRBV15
ATSRGRLAGATDTQY
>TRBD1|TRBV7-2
ASSSGTGQGSSYNEQF
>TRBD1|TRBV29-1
SVAGQGAGYGYT
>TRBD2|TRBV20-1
SATTSGNTDTQY
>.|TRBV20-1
SAGAGRLDPSYEQY
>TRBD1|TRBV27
ASSKRTTGGTEQF
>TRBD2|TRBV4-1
ASSRRTSGLLPSTDTQY
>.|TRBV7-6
ASSLALNEQL
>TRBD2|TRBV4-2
ASSQTRTSGYNEQF
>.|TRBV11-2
ASSLESRGTGELF
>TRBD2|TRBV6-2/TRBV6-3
ASTQSLAGVVDEQF
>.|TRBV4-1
ASSQERGQPYEQY
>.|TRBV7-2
ASSSGPERETQY
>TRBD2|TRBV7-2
ASSFSGEDTQY
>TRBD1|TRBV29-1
SVSTGTGGIRSDTQY
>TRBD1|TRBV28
ASRNRGGEQF
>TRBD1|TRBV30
AWETGAAETQY
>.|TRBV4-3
ASSQSGDRRYQETQY
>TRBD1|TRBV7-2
ASTQGASSSYEQY
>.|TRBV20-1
SARDLLRSTDTQY
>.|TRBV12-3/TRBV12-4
ASSLVVADEAF
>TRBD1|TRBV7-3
ASSLATLTGATEAF
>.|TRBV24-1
ATSDFKGTLYNEQF